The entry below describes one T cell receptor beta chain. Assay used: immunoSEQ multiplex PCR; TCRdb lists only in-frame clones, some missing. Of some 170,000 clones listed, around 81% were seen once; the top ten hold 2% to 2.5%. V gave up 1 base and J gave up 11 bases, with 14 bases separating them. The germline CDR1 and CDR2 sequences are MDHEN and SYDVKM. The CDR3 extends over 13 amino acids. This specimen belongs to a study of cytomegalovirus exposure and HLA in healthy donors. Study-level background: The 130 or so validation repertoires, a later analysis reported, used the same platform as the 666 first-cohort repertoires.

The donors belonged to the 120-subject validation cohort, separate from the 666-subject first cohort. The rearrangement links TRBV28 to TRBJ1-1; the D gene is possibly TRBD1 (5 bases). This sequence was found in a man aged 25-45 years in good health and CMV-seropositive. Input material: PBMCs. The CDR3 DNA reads TGTGCCAGCAGTTTATCTATGGGGGGACGGGCTTTCTTT. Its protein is CASSLSMGGRAFF.